The clone carrying this TCR beta chain has only a few counts. The antigen is unknown. This sample was included in a study of cytotoxic CD8 clonotypes in ibrutinib-treated CLL. General observations from the study: Higher clonality was seen at ibrutinib response and a return toward baseline at progression. Sustained-remission and progressing patients had different sampling times. Private clonotypes, not public ones, expanded at ibrutinib response.

Sequencing used immunoSEQ multiplex PCR; TCRdb keeps in-frame clones, though not all of them. The sample yields about 69,000 clones, 65% to 85% seen once. Trimming removed 1 base at V and 4 bases at J, with 12 bases between. CDR3 size: 15 residues. Germline lookup yields CDR1 SGDLS and CDR2 YYNGEE. Specimen: PBMCs, collected at disease progression, from a patient treated with ibrutinib. The receptor was derived from a human donor with chronic lymphocytic leukemia. This rearrangement joins TRBV9 to TRBJ2-1, with a possible D match to TRBD1 (6 bases). The CDR3 DNA is TGTGCCAGCAGCGTATTCGGGACAACTTACAATGAGCAGTTCTTC. It codes for CASSVFGTTYNEQFF.